This is a list of T cell receptor beta chains from one sample in a study of cytomegalovirus exposure and HLA in healthy donors. Data came from immunoSEQ multiplex PCR; TCRdb stores just in-frame clones and leaves some out. The sample records about 140,000 clones, roughly 78% being singletons. The material sequenced was PBMCs. These receptors were collected from a man aged 30-40 years in good health and CMV-seronegative. CDR3s include the opening cysteine and the closing phenylalanine or tryptophan. The D gene is left open where the match is weak. Clone size appears in some rows only: once, few, many, or a class for an expanded clone.

>TRBV5-6|TRBD2|NA|TRBJ2-1
TGTGCCAGCAGCTCCTATAGGACTAGCGGAAACAATGAGCAGTTCTTC
CASSSYRTSGNNEQFF
>TRBV7-8|TRBD1|NA|TRBJ1-4
TGTGCCAGCAGCTTCATTACAGGGGGTGGAGAAAAACTGTTTTTT
CASSFITGGGEKLFF
>TRBV6-6|NA|NA|TRBJ1-2
TGTGCCAGCAGTTCAAGACTTCAGGGCTACACCTTC
CASSSRLQGYTF
>TRBV28|TRBD2|NA|TRBJ2-3
TGTGCCAGCAGTTCCCCCCTTAGCGGGAGGGCCATAGATACGCAGTATTTT
CASSSPLSGRAIDTQYF
>TRBV5-4|NA|few|TRBJ1-2
TGTGCCAGCAGGAAACAAATGGGACTTCTGGGAGGCTACACCTTC
CASRKQMGLLGGYTF
>TRBV7-8|NA|once|TRBJ2-3
TGTGCCAGCAGGGGGAGTACAGATACGCAGTATTTT
CASRGSTDTQYF
>TRBV19|NA|NA|TRBJ2-3
TGTGCCAGTAGTCTAACTAGTTGGAACACAGATACGCAGTATTTT
CASSLTSWNTDTQYF
>TRBV19|TRBD1|NA|TRBJ1-5
TGTGCCAGTAGTACGAGGACAGGGCATCTGGCCCAGCATTTT
CASSTRTGHLAQHF
>TRBV19|NA|NA|TRBJ1-1
TGTGCCAGTAGATCCCACGCGGGGGGCACTGAAGCTTTCTTT
CASRSHAGGTEAFF
>TRBV5-1|NA|NA|TRBJ1-6
TGCGCCAGCAGCTTGACAGGGATGGGTTCACCCCTCCACTTT
CASSLTGMGSPLHF
>TRBV18|NA|NA|TRBJ1-5
TGTGCCAGCTCACACGCCAGATTAAATCAGCCCCAGCATTTT
CASSHARLNQPQHF
>TRBV18|NA|NA|TRBJ1-2
TGTGCCAGCTCACCATCAGACAGACACGGCTACACCTTC
CASSPSDRHGYTF
>TRBV14|NA|NA|TRBJ1-3
TGTGCCAGCAGCCAAACGGGACACTCCTCTGGAAACACCATATATTTT
CASSQTGHSSGNTIYF
>TRBV14|TRBD2|once|TRBJ2-7
TGTGCCAGCAGCCAAGGGGGGGGACTAGCCCCCTACGAGCAGTACTTC
CASSQGGGLAPYEQYF
>TRBV5-6|TRBD2|NA|TRBJ2-1
TGTGCCAGCAGCTTTTACCCTAGCGGGAGGTTGAATGAGCAGTTCTTC
CASSFYPSGRLNEQFF
>TRBV4-1|TRBD1|once|TRBJ1-2
TGCGCCAGCAGCCGAGGACAGGGCGACTATGGCTACACCTTC
CASSRGQGDYGYTF
>TRBV5-1|NA|NA|TRBJ2-5
TGCGCCAGCAGCTTGGGGACTCTTACGGGAGAGACCCAGTACTTC
CASSLGTLTGETQYF
>TRBV28|TRBD2|NA|TRBJ2-2
TGTGCCAGCAGTTTGGGAGGGGCCGGGGAGCTGTTTTTT
CASSLGGAGELFF
>TRBV28|NA|NA|TRBJ1-4
TGTGCCAGCAGCCAAGGGGCTTTGCAAACTAATGAAAAACTGTTTTTT
CASSQGALQTNEKLFF
>TRBV7-6|TRBD2|NA|TRBJ2-1
TGTGCCAGCAGCCCCGCTAGCGGGAGTGTCAATGAGCAGTTCTTC
CASSPASGSVNEQFF